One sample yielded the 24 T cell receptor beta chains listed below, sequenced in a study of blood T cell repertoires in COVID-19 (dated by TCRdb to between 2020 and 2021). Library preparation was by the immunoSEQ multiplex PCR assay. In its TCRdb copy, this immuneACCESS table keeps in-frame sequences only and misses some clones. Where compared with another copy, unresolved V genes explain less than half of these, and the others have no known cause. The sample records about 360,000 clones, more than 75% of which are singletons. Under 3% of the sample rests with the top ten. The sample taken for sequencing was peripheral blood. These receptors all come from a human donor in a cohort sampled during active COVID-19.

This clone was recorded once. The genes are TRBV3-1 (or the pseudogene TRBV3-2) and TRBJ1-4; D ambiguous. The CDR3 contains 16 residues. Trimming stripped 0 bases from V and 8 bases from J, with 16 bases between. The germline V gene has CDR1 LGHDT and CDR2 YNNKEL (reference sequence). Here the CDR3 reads CASSQDRGGFGEKLFF. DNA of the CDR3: TGTGCCAGCAGCCAAGATAGAGGAGGTTTTGGGGAAAAACTGTTTTTT.

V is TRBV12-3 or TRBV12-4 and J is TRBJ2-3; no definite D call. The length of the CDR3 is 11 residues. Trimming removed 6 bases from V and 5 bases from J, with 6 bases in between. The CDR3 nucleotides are TGTGCCAGCAGCCTCAGAGATACGCAGTATTTT. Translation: CASSLRDTQYF.

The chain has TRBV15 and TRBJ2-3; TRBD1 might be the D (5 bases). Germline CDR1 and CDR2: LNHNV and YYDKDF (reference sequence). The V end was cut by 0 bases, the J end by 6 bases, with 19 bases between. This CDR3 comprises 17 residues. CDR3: CATSRDLGRKLGDTQYF. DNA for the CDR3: TGTGCCACCAGCAGAGATCTGGGGCGGAAGTTAGGTGATACGCAGTATTTT.

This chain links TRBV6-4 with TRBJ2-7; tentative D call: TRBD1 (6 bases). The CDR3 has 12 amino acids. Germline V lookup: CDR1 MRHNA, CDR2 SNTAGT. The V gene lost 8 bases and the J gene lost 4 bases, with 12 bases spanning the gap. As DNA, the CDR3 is TGTGCCAGCTGGGACAAAGCGTACGAGCAGTACTTC. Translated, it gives CASWDKAYEQYF.

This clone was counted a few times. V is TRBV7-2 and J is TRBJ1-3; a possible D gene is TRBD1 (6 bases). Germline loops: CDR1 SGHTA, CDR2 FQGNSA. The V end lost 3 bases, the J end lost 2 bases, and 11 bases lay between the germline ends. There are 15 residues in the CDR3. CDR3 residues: CASSLTTGPGNTIYF. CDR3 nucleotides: TGTGCCAGCAGCTTGACGACAGGCCCTGGAAACACCATATATTTT.

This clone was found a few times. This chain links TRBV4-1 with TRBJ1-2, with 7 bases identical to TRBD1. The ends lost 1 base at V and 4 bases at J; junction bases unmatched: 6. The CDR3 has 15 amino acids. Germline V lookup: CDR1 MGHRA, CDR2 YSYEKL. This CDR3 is CASSQAQGKIYGYTF. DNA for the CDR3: TGCGCCAGCAGCCAAGCACAGGGGAAGATCTATGGCTACACCTTC.

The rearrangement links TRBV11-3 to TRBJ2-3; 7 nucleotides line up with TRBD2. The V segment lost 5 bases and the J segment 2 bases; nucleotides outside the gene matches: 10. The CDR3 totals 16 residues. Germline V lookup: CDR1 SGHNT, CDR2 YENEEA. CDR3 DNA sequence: TGTGCCAGCAGCGCAGAGGGAGGGTCCTCCACAGATACGCAGTATTTT. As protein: CASSAEGGSSTDTQYF. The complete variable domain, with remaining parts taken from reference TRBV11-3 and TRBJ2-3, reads EAGVVQSPRYKIIEKKQPVAFWCNPISGHNTLYWYLQNLGQGPELLIRYENEEAVDDSQLPKDRFSAERLKGVDSTLKIQPAELGDSAVYLCASSAEGGSSTDTQYFGPGTRLTVL.

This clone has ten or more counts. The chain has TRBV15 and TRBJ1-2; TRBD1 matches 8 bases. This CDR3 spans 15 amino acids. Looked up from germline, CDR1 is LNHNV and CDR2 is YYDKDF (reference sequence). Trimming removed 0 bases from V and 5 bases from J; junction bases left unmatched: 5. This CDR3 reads CATSRDPRTGYGYTF. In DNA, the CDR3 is TGTGCCACCAGCAGAGATCCAAGGACAGGGTATGGCTACACCTTC.

The CDR3 coding sequence is TGTGCCAGTAGACTCCCGGGGGACAGGGCTTCACCCCTCCACTTT. Its translation: CASRLPGDRASPLHF. V and J are TRBV19 and TRBJ1-6; 9 nucleotides match TRBD1. Germline trimming cut 6 bases from V and 9 bases from J; bases unmatched to any gene: 9. Germline values: CDR1 LNHDA, CDR2 SQIVND (reference sequence). This CDR3 region has 15 residues.

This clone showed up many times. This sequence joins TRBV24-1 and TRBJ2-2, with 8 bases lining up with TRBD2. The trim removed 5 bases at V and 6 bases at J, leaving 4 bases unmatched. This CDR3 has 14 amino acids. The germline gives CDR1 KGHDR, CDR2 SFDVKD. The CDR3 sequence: CATSVTGRAGELFF. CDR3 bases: TGTGCCACCAGTGTGACCGGGAGGGCCGGGGAGCTGTTTTTT.

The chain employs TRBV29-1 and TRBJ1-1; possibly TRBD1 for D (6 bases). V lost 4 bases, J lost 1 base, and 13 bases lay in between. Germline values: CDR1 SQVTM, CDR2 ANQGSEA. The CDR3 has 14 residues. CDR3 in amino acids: CSVATGLPNTEAFF. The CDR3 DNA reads TGCAGCGTTGCCACAGGGTTGCCGAACACTGAAGCTTTCTTT.

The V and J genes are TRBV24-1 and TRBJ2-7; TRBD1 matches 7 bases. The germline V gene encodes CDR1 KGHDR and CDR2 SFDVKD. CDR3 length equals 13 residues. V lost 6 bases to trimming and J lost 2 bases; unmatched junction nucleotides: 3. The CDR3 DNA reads TGTGCCACCAGTCAAACAGGGGCCTACGAGCAGTACTTC. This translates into CATSQTGAYEQYF.

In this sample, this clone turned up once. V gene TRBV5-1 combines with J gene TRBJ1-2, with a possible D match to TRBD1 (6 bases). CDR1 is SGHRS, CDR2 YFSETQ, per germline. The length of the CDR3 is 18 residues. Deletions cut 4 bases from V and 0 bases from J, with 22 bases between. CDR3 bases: TGCGCCAGCAGCGTCGACCCTACAGGGAATCGGACTAACTATGGCTACACCTTC. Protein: CASSVDPTGNRTNYGYTF.

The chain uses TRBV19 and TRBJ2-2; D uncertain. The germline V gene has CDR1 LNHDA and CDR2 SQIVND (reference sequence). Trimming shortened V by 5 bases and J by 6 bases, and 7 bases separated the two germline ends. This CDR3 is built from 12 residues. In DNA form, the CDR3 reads TGTGCCAGTAGTCCCCTCGCCGGGGAGCTGTTTTTT. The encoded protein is CASSPLAGELFF.

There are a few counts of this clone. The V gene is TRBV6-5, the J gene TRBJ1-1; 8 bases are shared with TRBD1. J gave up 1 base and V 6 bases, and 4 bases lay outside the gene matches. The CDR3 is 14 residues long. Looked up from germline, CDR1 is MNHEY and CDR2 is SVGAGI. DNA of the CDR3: TGTGCCAGCAGCCGCGGGACAGGGAACACTGAAGCTTTCTTT. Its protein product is CASSRGTGNTEAFF.

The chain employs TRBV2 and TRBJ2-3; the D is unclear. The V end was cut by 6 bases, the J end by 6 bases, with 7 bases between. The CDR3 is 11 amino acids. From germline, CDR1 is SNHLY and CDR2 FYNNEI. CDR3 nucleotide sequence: TGTGCCAGCAGGAGATGGGATACGCAGTATTTT. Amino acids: CASRRWDTQYF.

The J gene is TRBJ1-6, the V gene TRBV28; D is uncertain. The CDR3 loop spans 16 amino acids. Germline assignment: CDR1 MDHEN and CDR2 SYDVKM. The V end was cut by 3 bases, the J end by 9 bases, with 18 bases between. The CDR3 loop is CASSFSAGSPISPLHF. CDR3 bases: TGTGCCAGCAGTTTTAGTGCCGGGTCCCCAATTTCACCCCTCCACTTT.

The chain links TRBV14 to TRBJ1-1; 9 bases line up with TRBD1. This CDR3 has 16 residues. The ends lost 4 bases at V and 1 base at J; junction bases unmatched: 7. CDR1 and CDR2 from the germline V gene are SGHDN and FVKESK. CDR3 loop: CASSPWTGEGNTEAFF. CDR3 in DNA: TGTGCCAGCAGCCCTTGGACAGGGGAGGGGAACACTGAAGCTTTCTTT.

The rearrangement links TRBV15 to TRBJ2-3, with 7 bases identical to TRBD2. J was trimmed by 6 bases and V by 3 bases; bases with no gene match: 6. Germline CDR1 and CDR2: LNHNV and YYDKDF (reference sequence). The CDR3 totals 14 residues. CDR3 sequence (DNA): TGTGCCACCAGCAGGGGACTATCCTCGGATACGCAGTATTTT. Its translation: CATSRGLSSDTQYF.

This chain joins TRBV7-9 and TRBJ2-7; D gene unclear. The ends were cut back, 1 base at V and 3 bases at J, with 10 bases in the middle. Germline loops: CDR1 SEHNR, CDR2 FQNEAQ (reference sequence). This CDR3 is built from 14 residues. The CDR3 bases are TGTGCCAGCAGCTTAGGCCTAGAGGACTACGAGCAGTACTTC. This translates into CASSLGLEDYEQYF. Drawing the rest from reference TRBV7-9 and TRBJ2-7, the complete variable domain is DTGVSQNPRHKITKRGQNVTFRCDPISEHNRLYWYRQTLGQGPEFLTYFQNEAQLEKSRLLSDRFSAERPKGSFSTLEIQRTEQGDSAMYLCASSLGLEDYEQYFGPGTRLTVT.

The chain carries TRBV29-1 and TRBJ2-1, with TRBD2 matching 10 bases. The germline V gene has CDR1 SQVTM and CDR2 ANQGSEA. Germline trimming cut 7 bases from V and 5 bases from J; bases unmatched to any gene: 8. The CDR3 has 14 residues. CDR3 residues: CSEAGTSVDNEQFF. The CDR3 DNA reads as TGCAGCGAGGCCGGGACTAGCGTTGACAATGAGCAGTTCTTC.

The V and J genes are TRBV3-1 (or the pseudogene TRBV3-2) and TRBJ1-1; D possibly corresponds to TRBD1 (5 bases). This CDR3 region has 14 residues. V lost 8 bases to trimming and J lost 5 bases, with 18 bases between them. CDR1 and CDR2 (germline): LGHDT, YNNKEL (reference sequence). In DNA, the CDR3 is TGTGCCAGCGGTAAAGACAGACGTAGGACTGAAGCTTTCTTT. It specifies CASGKDRRRTEAFF.

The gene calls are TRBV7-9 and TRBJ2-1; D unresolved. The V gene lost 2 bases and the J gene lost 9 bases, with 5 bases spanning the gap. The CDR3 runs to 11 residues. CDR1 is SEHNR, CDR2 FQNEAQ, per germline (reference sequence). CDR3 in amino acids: CASSLQREQFF. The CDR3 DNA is TGTGCCAGCAGCTTACAGCGTGAGCAGTTCTTC.

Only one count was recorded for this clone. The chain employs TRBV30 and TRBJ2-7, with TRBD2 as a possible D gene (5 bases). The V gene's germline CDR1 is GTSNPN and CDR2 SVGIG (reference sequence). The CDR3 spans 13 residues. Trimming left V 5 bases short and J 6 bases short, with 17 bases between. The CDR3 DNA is TGTGCCTGGGGCCGCGGTGGGAGTGGCGAGCAGTACTTC. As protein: CAWGRGGSGEQYF.